A selection of T cell receptor beta chains follows, all from one sample in a study of CD8+ T cells in alopecia areata. The data were produced by immunoSEQ multiplex PCR, yet TCRdb's version contains in-frame clones alone and is incomplete. The table has approximately 180,000 clones, 65% to 75% seen once. The sequenced sample was CD8+ T cells sorted from blood, obtained at week 0. These receptors all come from a human donor with alopecia areata. Each CDR3 is given with its conserved first and last residue. A D gene is named only where the DNA matches it firmly. Where a row states a size, it is once, few, many or the class of an expanded clone; other rows omit it.

>TRBD1|TRBJ2-3|TRBV14|few
CASSHWDRGTDTQYF
TGTGCCAGCAGCCATTGGGACAGAGGCACAGATACGCAGTATTTT
>TRBD2|TRBJ2-2|TRBV29-1|few
CSVPGTRGNTGELFF
TGCAGCGTCCCCGGGACTAGGGGTAACACCGGGGAGCTGTTTTTT
>NA|TRBJ1-5|TRBV5-6|once
CASSSGDQPQHF
TGTGCCAGCAGCTCCGGGGATCAGCCCCAGCATTTT
>TRBD1|TRBJ1-1|TRBV29-1|NA
CSVPTGVELMNTEAFF
TGCAGCGTGCCGACAGGGGTAGAACTTATGAACACTGAAGCTTTCTTT
>NA|TRBJ1-1|TRBV7-8|NA
CASSLRGLNTEAFF
TGTGCCAGCAGCTTAAGGGGGTTGAACACTGAAGCTTTCTTT
>TRBD2|TRBJ2-5|TRBV9|NA
CASSEGLAGGPETQYF
TGTGCCAGCAGCGAGGGACTAGCGGGGGGTCCGGAGACCCAGTACTTC
>NA|TRBJ2-1|TRBV30|NA
CAWSVGGGYNEQFF
TGTGCCTGGAGTGTAGGGGGGGGATACAATGAGCAGTTCTTC
>NA|TRBJ2-5|TRBV11-1|few
CASSLASPMPYF
TGTGCCAGCAGCTTAGCCAGTCCGATGCCGTACTTC
>NA|TRBJ2-7|TRBV7-8|NA
CASSLAGPYEQYF
TGTGCCAGCAGCTTAGCGGGGCCCTACGAGCAGTACTTC
>NA|TRBJ1-2|TRBV7-9|NA
CASSPPGWQNYGYTF
TGTGCCAGCAGCCCCCCGGGGTGGCAGAACTATGGCTACACCTTC
>NA|TRBJ1-1|TRBV7-2|NA
CASSLRSGVNTEAFF
TGTGCCAGCAGCTTAAGATCGGGGGTAAACACTGAAGCTTTCTTT
>NA|TRBJ1-4|TRBV27|NA
CASSLSPGTNEKLFF
TGTGCCAGCAGTTTATCACCAGGGACTAATGAAAAACTGTTTTTT
>NA|TRBJ1-1|TRBV5-1|once
CASQFGPNTEAFF
TGCGCCAGCCAGTTCGGCCCGAACACTGAAGCTTTCTTT
>TRBD1|TRBJ2-7|TRBV5-1|NA
CASSNTQGTGPTYEQYF
TGCGCCAGCAGCAACACCCAGGGGACAGGGCCAACCTACGAGCAGTACTTC
>NA|TRBJ1-1|TRBV5-1|NA
CASSLEASLEAFF
TGCGCCAGCAGCTTGGAAGCGTCACTTGAAGCTTTCTTT
>NA|TRBJ2-2|TRBV30|NA
CAWSLGATGELFF
TGTGCCTGGAGTTTAGGGGCTACCGGGGAGCTGTTTTTT
>NA|TRBJ1-2|TRBV20-1|NA
CSASGAGGYTF
TGCAGTGCTAGTGGGGCCGGGGGCTACACCTTC
>TRBD2|TRBJ2-5|TRBV5-1|NA
CASSRQPGELTSGSYQETQYF
TGCGCCAGCAGCCGACAGCCAGGAGAGCTCACTAGCGGATCGTACCAAGAGACCCAGTACTTC
>NA|TRBJ2-1|TRBV27|NA
CASSSVLEQFF
TGTGCCAGCAGTTCAGTTCTTGAGCAGTTCTTC
>TRBD1|TRBJ2-2|TRBV5-6|NA
CASSSDRATGELFF
TGTGCCAGCAGTTCGGACAGGGCCACCGGGGAGCTGTTTTTT
>NA|TRBJ2-2|TRBV5-1|NA
CASGQYNTGELFF
TGCGCCAGCGGACAGTACAACACCGGGGAGCTGTTTTTT
>NA|TRBJ2-7|TRBV29-1|NA
CSVEGEDNYEQYF
TGCAGCGTTGAAGGAGAGGATAACTACGAGCAGTACTTC
>NA|TRBJ2-3|TRBV4-1|NA
CASSQGMGRTDTQYF
TGCGCCAGCAGCCAAGGAATGGGGAGAACAGATACGCAGTATTTT
>TRBD2|TRBJ2-3|TRBV6-5|NA
CASSYGTSLADTQYF
TGTGCCAGCAGTTACGGGACTAGTCTTGCAGATACGCAGTATTTT
>TRBD2|TRBJ2-7|TRBV7-9|NA
CASSFPSGAYEQYF
TGTGCCAGCAGCTTTCCCAGCGGGGCTTACGAGCAGTACTTC
>TRBD1|TRBJ1-5|TRBV7-8|NA
CASSLRPGGTEDQPQHF
TGTGCCAGCAGCTTAAGGCCGGGGGGGACAGAAGATCAGCCCCAGCATTTT
>NA|TRBJ2-2|TRBV14|NA
CASSPRGYTGELFF
TGTGCCAGTTCCCCCCGGGGTTACACCGGGGAGCTGTTTTTT
>NA|TRBJ1-2|TRBV7-9|NA
CASSSPEILGYTF
TGTGCCAGCAGCTCCCCGGAGATACTAGGCTACACCTTC
>TRBD1|TRBJ2-2|TRBV9|few
CASSVGTGFTGELFF
TGTGCCAGCAGCGTCGGGACAGGGTTTACCGGGGAGCTGTTTTTT
>TRBD2|TRBJ2-3|TRBV29-1|NA
CSVEVGGGATDTQYF
TGCAGCGTTGAGGTGGGCGGGGGGGCCACAGATACGCAGTATTTT
>NA|TRBJ2-2|TRBV19|NA
CASSISGVGELFF
TGTGCCAGTAGTATATCCGGGGTCGGGGAGCTGTTTTTT
>NA|TRBJ2-5|TRBV7-9|NA
CASSLVPRETQYF
TGTGCCAGCAGCTTAGTTCCGCGGGAGACCCAGTACTTC
>TRBD2|TRBJ2-6|TRBV10-3|few
CAISERGGSTFGANVLTF
TGTGCCATCAGTGAACGGGGGGGCTCCACTTTTGGGGCCAACGTCCTGACTTTC
>NA|TRBJ2-7|TRBV29-1|NA
CSVVSGSYEQYF
TGCAGCGTTGTTTCAGGTTCCTACGAGCAGTACTTC
>NA|TRBJ2-2|TRBV2|NA
CASSDGETNTGELFF
TGTGCCAGCAGTGACGGGGAAACGAACACCGGGGAGCTGTTTTTT
>NA|TRBJ2-6|TRBV2|NA
CASSPRTGLANVLTF
TGTGCCAGCAGTCCCAGGACCGGATTGGCCAACGTCCTGACTTTC
>NA|TRBJ1-3|TRBV6-5|NA
CASSYGQGGSGNTIYF
TGTGCCAGCAGTTACGGGCAGGGCGGCTCTGGAAACACCATATATTTT
>NA|TRBJ2-1|TRBV27|NA
CASSFPGSYNEQFF
TGTGCCAGCAGTTTCCCTGGGTCCTACAATGAGCAGTTCTTC
>NA|TRBJ2-7|TRBV5-1|NA
CASRLGTISHEQYF
TGCGCCAGCAGGCTAGGGACCATATCTCACGAGCAGTACTTC
>TRBD1|TRBJ1-2|TRBV29-1|NA
CSAGPGTGQANYGYTF
TGCAGCGCTGGTCCCGGGACAGGTCAAGCTAACTATGGCTACACCTTC
>TRBD1|TRBJ2-7|TRBV30|NA
CAWSGDRVSYEQYF
TGTGCCTGGAGTGGGGACAGGGTCTCCTACGAGCAGTACTTC
>NA|TRBJ2-7|TRBV4-1|few
CASSQDSSRGYEQYF
TGCGCCAGCAGCCAAGACTCGTCCAGGGGCTACGAGCAGTACTTC
>NA|TRBJ2-5|TRBV25-1|NA
CASSPVGLQETQYF
TGTGCCAGCAGCCCAGTCGGTCTCCAAGAGACCCAGTACTTC
>TRBD1|TRBJ1-1|TRBV29-1|few
CSVVLGGRGPEAFF
TGCAGCGTTGTTTTAGGGGGCAGGGGGCCTGAAGCTTTCTTT
>NA|TRBJ2-1|TRBV27|NA
CASSSRSYNEQFF
TGTGCCAGCAGTTCCCGATCTTACAATGAGCAGTTCTTC
>NA|TRBJ2-7|TRBV15|NA
CATSMTRPPYEQYF
TGTGCCACCAGCATGACAAGGCCACCCTACGAGCAGTACTTC
>TRBD1|TRBJ1-5|TRBV2|NA
CASRGTGGGQPQHF
TGTGCCAGCAGAGGGACAGGGGGAGGACAGCCCCAGCATTTT
>NA|TRBJ2-2|TRBV4-2|NA
CASSQDFSPRRAGELFF
TGTGCCAGCAGCCAAGACTTTAGTCCCAGGCGCGCCGGGGAGCTGTTTTTT
>NA|TRBJ2-5|TRBV7-3|NA
CASSSRDQETQYF
TGTGCCAGCAGCTCCAGAGACCAAGAGACCCAGTACTTC
>NA|TRBJ2-7|TRBV30|few
CAWSDSYEQYF
TGTGCCTGGAGTGATTCCTACGAGCAGTACTTC
>TRBD2|TRBJ2-2|TRBV2|NA
CASQPGLAGGGGELFF
TGTGCCAGCCAGCCGGGACTAGCGGGAGGTGGAGGGGAGCTGTTTTTT
>NA|TRBJ2-7|TRBV2|few
CASRAGDYSYEQYF
TGTGCCAGCAGGGCGGGTGACTACTCCTACGAGCAGTACTTC
>NA|TRBJ2-1|TRBV4-2|NA
CASSQESPHWGEQFF
TGTGCCAGCAGCCAAGAGAGTCCGCACTGGGGTGAGCAGTTCTTC
>NA|TRBJ2-2|TRBV30|NA
CAWRTPGGGAGELFF
TGTGCCTGGAGGACCCCCGGGGGCGGTGCCGGGGAGCTGTTTTTT